Sequencing of this T cell receptor beta chain was carried out in a study of T cell responses to AZD1222 COVID-19 vaccine. Points from the study as a whole: Receipt of two AZD1222 doses was followed by a rise in Spike-specific TCR breadth and depth.

TCRdb's table, derived via immunoSEQ multiplex PCR, lists solely in-frame clones and lacks some. The data hold 80,000 or so clones, with approximately 85% observed a single time. V shed 0 bases and J shed 4 bases, with 21 bases lying between them. The CDR3 runs to 18 residues. The V gene's germline CDR1 is LGHNA and CDR2 YSLEER. Note on this clone: What it binds is not known.

The source of this sequence is an adult in good health. J is TRBJ1-2 and V is TRBV4-3, with D maybe TRBD1 (5 bases). Sequencing was performed on peripheral blood, taken on day 0 of MenACWY control vaccination. The CDR3 nucleotides are TGCGCCAGCAGCCAAGATCGGGGGAGGGGCGCGTCCCTCTATGGCTACACCTTC. Protein product: CASSQDRGRGASLYGYTF.